The 17 T cell receptor beta chains below were found in one sample sequenced in a study of shared clonotypes between healthy human individuals. The table came from immunoSEQ multiplex PCR; TCRdb's copy has only in-frame clones and leaves some out. The sample records some 2,500,000 clones, more than 85% being singletons. The sequenced sample was naive CD4+ T cells from PBMCs. Described subset: CD45RA+ positively selected. The receptors derive from a man aged 18 to 29 in good health. Some clones in this sample may be carry-over from other donors' samples.

The V gene is TRBV19, the J gene TRBJ1-2, with D maybe TRBD1 (5 bases). This CDR3 has 13 amino acids. Germline CDR1 and CDR2: LNHDA and SQIVND (reference sequence). V was pared by 3 bases and J by 4 bases, with 9 bases between. For the CDR3, the DNA is TGTGCCAGTAGTATCCCAGGGCTCTATGGCTACACCTTC. Translation: CASSIPGLYGYTF.

The V gene is TRBV4-3, the J gene TRBJ1-1, with no clear D. In germline, CDR1 is LGHNA, CDR2 YSLEER. Trimming stripped 0 bases from V and 5 bases from J, with 13 bases between. CDR3 size: 15 residues. In DNA, the CDR3 is TGCGCCAGCAGCCAAGATGGAACGGCACTAACTGAAGCTTTCTTT. The encoded protein is CASSQDGTALTEAFF.

A note on this clone: The sample holds other DNA sequences that translate to the same CDR3. This rearrangement joins TRBV5-1 to TRBJ2-1; the D is unclear. Germline V gives CDR1 SGHRS, CDR2 YFSETQ. Trimming pared 2 bases from V and 0 bases from J, leaving 9 bases between. The CDR3 consists of 15 residues. The CDR3 nucleotides are TGCGCCAGCAGCTTAACATCTAGCTCCTACAATGAGCAGTTCTTC. Amino acids: CASSLTSSSYNEQFF.

The rearrangement joins TRBV9 to TRBJ1-1, with TRBD1 identical over 9 bases. Losses at the gene ends were 3 bases for V and 4 bases for J; bases not matched to a gene: 16. Germline V gene sequence: CDR1 SGDLS, CDR2 YYNGEE. The CDR3 consists of 18 residues. The chain's CDR3 is CASSENPSDRGGSTEAFF. The CDR3 region has the DNA TGTGCCAGCAGCGAGAACCCCTCGGACAGGGGAGGGAGCACTGAAGCTTTCTTT.

This clone appeared a single time. The J gene is TRBJ2-1, the V gene TRBV7-9, with 7 bases aligning to TRBD2. Germline lookup yields CDR1 SEHNR and CDR2 FQNEAQ (reference sequence). Trimming at V came to 5 bases and at J to 12 bases, leaving 7 bases not matched to a gene. The CDR3 is 12 amino acids. The CDR3 loop reads CASSASGGGQFF. CDR3 coding DNA: TGTGCCAGCAGCGCCTCCGGCGGGGGGCAGTTCTTC.

V usage is TRBV5-1 and J usage is TRBJ2-2; D possibly corresponds to TRBD2 (6 bases). From germline, CDR1 is SGHRS and CDR2 YFSETQ. Trimming left V 0 bases short and J 4 bases short, with 10 bases between. The CDR3 totals 15 residues. CDR3 loop: CASSLEGLGTGELFF. CDR3 nucleotide sequence: TGCGCCAGCAGCTTGGAGGGACTGGGCACCGGGGAGCTGTTTTTT.

The J gene is TRBJ1-3, the V gene TRBV7-2; possibly TRBD1 for D (6 bases). Germline V gene data show CDR1 as SGHTA and CDR2 as FQGNSA. Trimming shortened V by 5 bases and J by 11 bases, and 10 bases separated the two germline ends. The CDR3 is made up of 11 amino acids. The CDR3 is CASSTGTSIYF. The CDR3 DNA reads as TGTGCCAGCAGCACGGGGACATCCATATATTTT.

The rearrangement uses TRBV18 and TRBJ2-1; 15 bases fit TRBD2. This CDR3 has 16 residues. The germline CDR1 and CDR2 sequences are KGHSH and LQKENI. Unmatched junction bases numbered 6, after V lost 3 bases and J lost 9 bases. The CDR3 DNA reads TGTGCCAGCTCACCCCAGGGACTAGCGGGAGGTACTGAGCAGTTCTTC. It codes for CASSPQGLAGGTEQFF.

The chain joins TRBV5-1 to TRBJ2-5; the D is unclear. CDR3 size: 14 residues. Germline CDR1 SGHRS, CDR2 YFSETQ. V lost 1 base and J lost 1, with 8 bases in between. In DNA, the CDR3 is TGCGCCAGCAGCTTGATCGCAGTCCAAGAGACCCAGTACTTC. It specifies CASSLIAVQETQYF.

The chain uses TRBV6-5 and TRBJ2-7, with 7 bases aligning to TRBD1. V trimming: 5 bases; J trimming: 3 bases; junction bases outside the gene matches: 10. CDR1 and CDR2 from the germline V gene are MNHEY and SVGAGI. CDR3 length equals 15 residues. The CDR3 here is CASSKTLDRDYEQYF. CDR3 in DNA: TGTGCCAGCAGTAAAACCCTCGACAGGGACTACGAGCAGTACTTC.

The V gene is TRBV5-4, the J gene TRBJ1-1; D is unclear. Trimming left V 3 bases short and J 1 base short, with 10 bases between. This CDR3 is 14 amino acids long. Germline CDR1 SGHNT, CDR2 YYREEE (reference sequence). Written as DNA, the CDR3 is TGTGCCAGCAGCTCCGTCCTGGGGAACACTGAAGCTTTCTTT. Residues: CASSSVLGNTEAFF.

CDR3 coding DNA: TGTGCCAGCAGCTTCCGGGGGGCCCACTACGAGCAGTACTTC. Its translation is CASSFRGAHYEQYF. V usage is TRBV7-9 and J usage is TRBJ2-7; a possible D gene is TRBD2 (7 bases). CDR3 length: 14 amino acids. CDR1 is SEHNR, CDR2 FQNEAQ, per germline (reference sequence). The germline V and J ends were trimmed by 3 bases and 3 bases, with 12 bases remaining between them.

About this clone itself: Other DNA sequences in this specimen translate into the identical CDR3. The chain recombines TRBV19 with TRBJ2-1, with 11 nucleotides matching TRBD2. The CDR3 is made up of 15 amino acids. The germline gives CDR1 LNHDA, CDR2 SQIVND (reference sequence). V shed 4 bases, J shed 1 base, and the junction held 0 bases outside the gene matches. The CDR3 DNA is TGTGCCAGTAGTAGGACTAGCGGGTCCTACAATGAGCAGTTCTTC. Residues: CASSRTSGSYNEQFF.

A word on this clone: The same CDR3 is also encoded by other DNA sequences in this sample. This chain connects TRBV11-2 to TRBJ2-5, with 7 bases aligning to TRBD1. Trimming cost V 5 bases and J 2 bases; bases outside gene matches: 5. The germline V gene has CDR1 SGHAT and CDR2 FQNNGV. CDR3 length: 14 residues. In nucleotides, the CDR3 is TGTGCCAGCAGCCCCAAGACAGGGCAAGAGACCCAGTACTTC. This gives the protein CASSPKTGQETQYF.

The chain uses TRBV13 and TRBJ2-4; D unresolved. The CDR3 has 13 amino acids. Trimming stripped 5 bases from V and 11 bases from J, with 16 bases between. Germline assignment: CDR1 PRHDT and CDR2 FYEKMQ (reference sequence). The CDR3 protein is CASSQSRSSFQYF. CDR3 in DNA: TGTGCCAGCAGCCAGTCGAGGTCCAGCTTTCAGTACTTC.

As concerns this clone: Other nucleotide sequences in the sample specify the same CDR3. The chain couples TRBV27 to TRBJ2-1, with D perhaps matching TRBD1 (6 bases). CDR1 is MNHEY, CDR2 SMNVEV, per germline (reference sequence). This CDR3 spans 12 amino acids. Deletions cut 6 bases from V and 7 bases from J, with 10 bases between. The DNA of the CDR3 is TGTGCCAGCAGCTCGAGGGGGAATGAGCAGTTCTTC. Encoded protein: CASSSRGNEQFF.

The chain combines TRBV6-1 with TRBJ1-2, with 8 bases lining up with TRBD1. CDR3 length: 17 residues. The J segment lost 3 bases and the V segment lost 1 base, leaving 10 bases of the junction unmatched. Germline V gene lookup returns CDR1 MNHNS and CDR2 SASEGT. CDR3 sequence (DNA): TGTGCCAGCAGTGAAGGGACAGGGTGGAGAGACGACTATGGCTACACCTTC. As protein: CASSEGTGWRDDYGYTF.